The 23 T cell receptor beta chains below were found in one sample sequenced in a study of T cell repertoires in cytomegalovirus infection. TCRdb redid the calling of the reads with MiXCR, one entry per CDR3 protein. The table has under 200,000 distinct CDR3 sequences, about a tenth seen once. The sequenced sample consisted of PBMCs. The receptors derive from a human donor in good health (CMV status not recorded). Some clones in this sample may be carry-over from other donors' samples.

V and J are TRBV20-1 and TRBJ2-7; 9 bases line up with TRBD2. This CDR3 contains 14 residues. With 1 base clipped from V and 9 bases from J, the junction kept 10 bases outside the gene matches. Germline assignment: CDR1 DFQATT and CDR2 SNEGSKA (reference sequence). The CDR3 DNA reads as TGCAGTGCTAGAGGGGGACTAGCAAGGCCCGGGCAGTACTTC. Residues: CSARGGLARPGQYF.

The J gene is TRBJ2-7, the V gene TRBV20-1, with a weak D call TRBD2 (5 bases). The CDR3 has 15 amino acids. Trimming stripped 3 bases from V and 3 bases from J, with 18 bases between. Germline values: CDR1 DFQATT, CDR2 SNEGSKA (reference sequence). Here the CDR3 DNA reads TGCAGTGCTAGGAGTAGCTCGGGGTATAACTACGAGCAGTACTTC. Its translation is CSARSSSGYNYEQYF.

This clonotype came up a few times. The CDR3 loop reads CASSLGTGWRNEQFF. The CDR3 DNA follows: TGTGCCAGCAGCCTAGGGACAGGGTGGAGGAATGAGCAGTTCTTC. This chain joins TRBV7-9 and TRBJ2-1, with 9 bases identical to TRBD1. This CDR3 contains 15 residues. The trim removed 5 bases at V and 7 bases at J, leaving 9 bases unmatched. CDR1 is SEHNR and CDR2 is FQNEAQ in the germline V gene (reference sequence).

This clonotype was seen a handful of times. The chain uses TRBV14 and TRBJ2-7; TRBD1 agrees at 8 bases. There are 12 residues in the CDR3. CDR1 and CDR2 from the germline V gene are SGHDN and FVKESK. J lost 5 bases, V lost 4 bases, and 1 base had no gene match. CDR3 loop: CASSRDRNEQYF. DNA for the CDR3: TGTGCCAGCAGCCGGGACAGGAACGAGCAGTACTTC.

This clonotype has a handful of counts. V usage is TRBV3-1 and J usage is TRBJ1-1, with D possibly TRBD1 on 6 matching bases. Trimming shortened V by 3 bases and J by 6 bases, and 17 bases separated the two germline ends. The CDR3 has 15 residues. The germline gives CDR1 LGHDT, CDR2 YNNKEL (reference sequence). The CDR3 DNA is TGTGCCAGCAGCCAGGGTACAGGGCCTGCAGCTGAAGCTTTCTTT. Translated: CASSQGTGPAAEAFF.

Ten or more counts support this clonotype. The rearrangement uses TRBV14 and TRBJ2-3; TRBD2 matches 11 bases. The CDR3 has 19 amino acids. Unmatched junction bases numbered 13, after V lost 5 bases and J lost 0 bases. The germline CDR1 and CDR2 sequences are SGHDN and FVKESK. CDR3 nucleotide sequence: TGTGCCAGCAGCGCCGGGACTAGCGGAAACCTTATAAGCACAGATACGCAGTATTTT. This gives the protein CASSAGTSGNLISTDTQYF.

There are a few counts of this clonotype. The rearrangement uses TRBV5-1 and TRBJ2-1; D unclear. Per the germline V gene, CDR1 is SGHRS and CDR2 is YFSETQ. V was clipped by 2 bases and J by 4 bases, with 10 bases between them. The CDR3 runs 14 residues. The CDR3 loop is CASSFSSIYNEQFF. CDR3 DNA: TGCGCCAGCAGCTTTTCCTCCATTTACAATGAGCAGTTCTTC.

This clonotype was counted ten times or more. The genes are TRBV7-9 and TRBJ2-7; 11 nucleotides align to TRBD2. With V trimmed by 1 base and J by 1 base, 27 bases remained unmatched. The CDR3 has 24 residues. Per the germline V gene, CDR1 is SEHNR and CDR2 is FQNEAQ (reference sequence). The CDR3 region has the DNA TGTGCCAGCAGCTTAGACGAATGGATCCCCCCTAGCGGGAGGCCCAGACCCTTTTCCTACGAGCAGTACTTC. As protein: CASSLDEWIPPSGRPRPFSYEQYF.

This clonotype was seen only a few times. The chain is built from TRBV20-1 and TRBJ1-1, with a possible D match to TRBD1 (5 bases). The germline gives CDR1 DFQATT, CDR2 SNEGSKA (reference sequence). This CDR3 spans 13 amino acids. V shed 6 bases and J shed 6 bases, with 17 bases lying between them. The CDR3, as DNA: TGCAGTGCGTCCGCCAGGGTTCTCTCTGAAGCTTTCTTT. Its translation: CSASARVLSEAFF.

In this sample, this clonotype turned up many times. The chain couples TRBV7-2 to TRBJ1-2; D unresolved. This CDR3 comprises 13 residues. Germline CDR1 is SGHTA and CDR2 is FQGNSA. The V and J ends lost 7 bases and 3 bases respectively, with 12 bases between them. CDR3 residues: CASTLYGDYGYTF. In DNA, the CDR3 is TGTGCCAGCACCCTCTACGGGGACTATGGCTACACCTTC.

The chain couples TRBV20-1 to TRBJ2-7; TRBD1 might be the D (5 bases). The germline gives CDR1 DFQATT, CDR2 SNEGSKA (reference sequence). CDR3 size: 10 residues. Trimming removed 2 bases from V and 6 bases from J, with 5 bases in between. The CDR3 is CSARQGEQYF. CDR3 DNA sequence: TGCAGTGCTAGACAGGGCGAGCAGTACTTC.

This clonotype was counted only a few times. V gene TRBV20-1 combines with J gene TRBJ1-1; no reliable D call. V lost 2 bases and J lost 0, with 4 bases in between. Per the germline V gene, CDR1 is DFQATT and CDR2 is SNEGSKA (reference sequence). There are 12 residues in the CDR3. The CDR3 region has the DNA TGCAGTGCTAGAACAGTGAACACTGAAGCTTTCTTT. It translates to CSARTVNTEAFF.

To note about this clonotype: A clone one base away is much larger, so this may be a read error. The rearrangement uses TRBV2 and TRBJ1-3; a weak D match, TRBD1 (5 bases). V lost 5 bases and J lost 0, with 14 bases in between. Germline CDR1 SNHLY, CDR2 FYNNEI. This CDR3 spans 16 amino acids. The CDR3 here is CASSPWTRNSGNTIYF. CDR3 nucleotides: TGTGCCAGCAGTCCTTGGACAAGAAACTCTGGAAACACCATATATTTT.

This clonotype was detected ten times or more. The chain links TRBV12-3 or TRBV12-4 to TRBJ2-2; TRBD2 matches at 10 bases. V lost 3 bases, J lost 1 base, and 2 bases stayed unmatched. The CDR3 runs 16 residues. DNA of the CDR3: TGTGCCAGCAGTTTTTGGACTAGCGGGAACACCGGGGAGCTGTTTTTT. Its translation: CASSFWTSGNTGELFF.

The V call is TRBV29-1, the J call TRBJ2-3, with D hard to call. The V end lost 4 bases, the J end lost 1 base, and 6 bases lay between the germline ends. The CDR3 is 12 amino acids. CDR1 is SQVTM and CDR2 is ANQGSEA in the germline V gene. CDR3 sequence reads: CSVVTGTDTQYF. The CDR3 bases are TGCAGCGTTGTAACTGGCACAGATACGCAGTATTTT.

This clonotype was seen many times. J is TRBJ2-3 and V is TRBV7-9, with D hard to call. Germline V CDR1 and CDR2: SEHNR, FQNEAQ (reference sequence). The V end lost 6 bases, the J end lost 0 bases, and 13 bases lay between the germline ends. The CDR3 sequence is 15 residues long. DNA for the CDR3: TGTGCCAGCAGTAGTCCAGGATCTAGCACAGATACGCAGTATTTT. This encodes CASSSPGSSTDTQYF.

This clonotype was observed at least ten times. This chain links TRBV2 with TRBJ1-2; the D gene is possibly TRBD1 (6 bases). In germline, CDR1 is SNHLY, CDR2 FYNNEI. Trimming stripped 2 bases from V and 8 bases from J, with 18 bases between. This CDR3 is 15 amino acids long. The CDR3 nucleotides are TGTGCCAGCAGTGAAACGCAGACAGCGGGGGGCGGCTACACCTTC. Protein: CASSETQTAGGGYTF.

This clonotype has more than one count but fewer than ten. V gene TRBV7-2 combines with J gene TRBJ2-2; D uncertain. There are 13 residues in the CDR3. CDR1 SGHTA and CDR2 FQGNSA come from the germline V gene. V lost 5 bases, J lost 3 bases, and 7 bases lay in between. The CDR3 loop reads CASSTDYTGELFF. The CDR3 bases are TGTGCCAGCAGCACCGACTACACCGGGGAGCTGTTTTTT.

This clonotype has a count of ten or more. The V gene is TRBV4-3, the J gene TRBJ2-1; 10 positions match TRBD2. Per the germline V gene, CDR1 is LGHNA and CDR2 is YSLEER. The CDR3 is 16 residues long. With V trimmed by 1 base and J by 7 bases, 7 bases remained unmatched. CDR3 loop: CASSQVPAGGRNEQFF. CDR3 sequence (DNA): TGCGCCAGCAGCCAAGTTCCAGCGGGGGGGCGGAATGAGCAGTTCTTC.

The sample holds many counts of this clonotype. The chain employs TRBV19 and TRBJ1-5, with D maybe TRBD1 (6 bases). Trimming took off 4 bases at V and 2 bases at J, with 12 bases between the two ends. This CDR3 has 15 amino acids. Germline assignment: CDR1 LNHDA and CDR2 SQIVND (reference sequence). The CDR3 DNA reads TGTGCCAGTAGTACTATACAGGGTGGCAATCAGCCCCAGCATTTT. This gives the protein CASSTIQGGNQPQHF.

The V call is TRBV7-3, the J call TRBJ2-5, with 10 bases matching TRBD1. The CDR3 consists of 15 residues. J lost 5 bases, V lost 5 bases, and 8 bases had no gene match. In germline, CDR1 is SGHTA, CDR2 FQGTGA. Written as DNA, the CDR3 is TGTGCCAGCAGCCCGAATTCGGACAGGGGGGAGACCCAGTACTTC. It is translated as CASSPNSDRGETQYF.

This clonotype was counted once. A much larger clone is a single base away; this may be a read error. V is TRBV10-3 and J is TRBJ2-7; D gene uncertain. The CDR3 covers 12 residues. V was clipped by 2 bases and J by 3 bases, with 5 bases between them. Looked up from germline, CDR1 is ENHRY and CDR2 is SYGVKD. Here the CDR3 DNA reads TGTGCCATCAGTGAGACCCGCTACGAGCAGTACTTC. Residues: CAISETRYEQYF.

The V call is TRBV7-9, the J call TRBJ2-4; D is possibly TRBD1 or TRBD2 (5 bases each). Germline V gene data show CDR1 as SEHNR and CDR2 as FQNEAQ (reference sequence). The CDR3 has 14 amino acids. Trimming took off 2 bases at V and 9 bases at J, with 14 bases between the two ends. The CDR3 DNA is TGTGCCAGCAGCTTAAAGGGGACGGTCGCCATTCAGTACTTC. It translates to CASSLKGTVAIQYF.